The rows below give T cell receptor beta chains drawn from one sample of a study of CD8 T cells in Susac syndrome. TCRdb independently ran MiXCR on the immunoSEQ multiplex PCR reads; one entry per CDR3 protein. The sample holds 150,000 to 200,000 distinct CDR3 sequences, around 94% seen once. The sample taken for sequencing was CD4+ T cells from PBMCs. Source of these receptors: a human donor in good health. The CDR3 runs from the conserved cysteine through the conserved F or W. Fields, in order: D gene, V gene, clone size, J gene, CDR3 DNA, CDR3 protein. The D gene is left open where the match is weak. Not every row has a clone size; where given, it reads once, few, many or a size class.

TRBD2	TRBV12-5	-	TRBJ2-5	TGTGCTAGCGGAACAACTAGCGGGGGGGATACCCAGTACTTC	CASGTTSGGDTQYF
-	TRBV3-1	-	TRBJ2-7	TGTGCCAGCAGCCAAGGGACCCTCTACGAGCAGTACTTC	CASSQGTLYEQYF
-	TRBV12-3/TRBV12-4	-	TRBJ2-7	TGTGCCAGCAGTCTCTGGCTTTCCTACGAGCAGTACTTC	CASSLWLSYEQYF
TRBD2	TRBV6-6	-	TRBJ2-7	TGTGCCAGCAGTTACTCGAAGGCGGGGGGCTACGAGCAGTACTTC	CASSYSKAGGYEQYF
-	TRBV5-8	-	TRBJ2-3	TGTGCCAGCAGCTGGGGTGGGGAAACGGGCACAGATACGCAGTATTTT	CASSWGGETGTDTQYF
-	TRBV5-1	once	TRBJ1-6	TGCGCCAGCAGCTATCAGGGAGGGAATTCACCCCTCCACTTT	CASSYQGGNSPLHF
-	TRBV4-3	-	TRBJ2-5	TGCGCCAGCAGCCAAGAAATTGGACTCAAAGAGACCCAGTACTTC	CASSQEIGLKETQYF
-	TRBV4-3	-	TRBJ2-5	TGCGCCAGCAGCCAGGGAAGCAGGGCCGGAGAGACCCAGTACTTC	CASSQGSRAGETQYF
-	TRBV12-3/TRBV12-4	-	TRBJ1-6	TGTGCCAGCAGTTCCTCCCCCCTCAGGACGGGTAATTCACCCCTCCACTTT	CASSSSPLRTGNSPLHF
TRBD1	TRBV20-1	-	TRBJ1-4	TGCAGTGCCAGGGGGAATAAGGGTAATGAAAAACTGTTTTTT	CSARGNKGNEKLFF
-	TRBV7-6	-	TRBJ2-5	TGTGCCAGCAGCGCCGGGACATTCGGCCAAGAGACCCAGTACTTC	CASSAGTFGQETQYF
TRBD1	TRBV29-1	once	TRBJ2-3	TGCAGCGTTGACCGACAGGGAAGGACAGATACGCAGTATTTT	CSVDRQGRTDTQYF
-	TRBV6-5	-	TRBJ2-7	TGTGCCAGCAGTTCAAGGGTCGAGCAGTACTTC	CASSSRVEQYF
-	TRBV5-4	-	TRBJ2-2	TGTGCCAGCAGCTTAAGGGGGACGGTCACCGGGGAGCTGTTTTTT	CASSLRGTVTGELFF
-	TRBV5-1	-	TRBJ2-1	TGCGCCAGCAGCTTGGAAGAAGGAGAGCAGTTCTTC	CASSLEEGEQFF
-	TRBV15	-	TRBJ2-2	TGTGCCACCAGCCTGGTCAAGCCCGGGGAGCTGTTTTTT	CATSLVKPGELFF
-	TRBV29-1	-	TRBJ1-1	TGCAGCGTTGAATCGGACAGACGTAGGGGTGTTTTCTTT	CSVESDRRRGVFF
-	TRBV5-1	-	TRBJ2-7	TGCGCCAGCAGCTTGATTGAGAACGAGCAGTACTTC	CASSLIENEQYF
-	TRBV15	-	TRBJ2-1	TGTGCCACCAGCAGAGATCGGTACAGGGACAATGAGCAGTTCTTC	CATSRDRYRDNEQFF
-	TRBV7-2	once	TRBJ2-1	TGTGCCAGCAGCTTAGAGGTCAATGAGCAGTTCTTC	CASSLEVNEQFF
TRBD2	TRBV7-9	-	TRBJ2-1	TGTGCCAGCAGCTTAGCTCTAGCGGGAGCCTACAATGAGCAGTTCTTC	CASSLALAGAYNEQFF
-	TRBV9	-	TRBJ2-1	TGTGCCAGCAGCGTAGGCCCCCCAGAAAACAATGAGCAGTTCTTC	CASSVGPPENNEQFF